The next 14 T cell receptor beta chains were all read from a single sample in a study of cytomegalovirus exposure and HLA in healthy donors. A multiplex PCR was run with 60 Vbeta primers and 13 Jbeta primers. Produced via immunoSEQ multiplex PCR; TCRdb's table is partial and in-frame only. This table has 130,000 to 150,000 clones, 76% appearing once. The sequencing input was PBMCs. Every receptor here comes from a young man in good health and CMV-seronegative.

The chain uses TRBV5-4 and TRBJ1-2; D remains unclear. The CDR3 covers 14 residues. Trimming took off 2 bases at V and 3 bases at J, with 11 bases between the two ends. The germline V gene encodes CDR1 SGHNT and CDR2 YYREEE (reference sequence). The CDR3 nucleotides are TGTGCCAGCAGCTTCGGATCCGAGGACTATGGCTACACCTTC. This codes for CASSFGSEDYGYTF.

This chain uses TRBV12-5 with TRBJ2-4; 12 nucleotides align to TRBD1. This CDR3 has 14 residues. Looked up from germline, CDR1 is LGHNT and CDR2 is FRNRAP. Trimming removed 6 bases from V and 6 bases from J; junction bases left unmatched: 3. CDR3 in amino acids: CASGTGQGANIQYF. In DNA form, the CDR3 reads TGTGCTAGTGGAACGGGACAGGGGGCAAACATTCAGTACTTC.

CDR3 bases: TGTGCCAGCAGCTTGGCGGGGAACTCCTACGAGCAGTACTTC. Encoded protein: CASSLAGNSYEQYF. The chain carries TRBV5-5 and TRBJ2-7; a weak D match, TRBD2 (5 bases). V was cut by 0 bases and J by 0 bases, with 7 bases left in between. This CDR3 spans 14 amino acids. The germline CDR1 and CDR2 sequences are SGHKS and YYEKEE (reference sequence).

This clone was counted only a few times. The chain links TRBV19 to TRBJ1-1; D is unresolved. V gave up 4 bases and J gave up 6 bases, with 18 bases separating them. The CDR3 is 15 amino acids. CDR1 LNHDA and CDR2 SQIVND come from the germline V gene (reference sequence). CDR3 sequence (DNA): TGTGCCAGTAGTAGCGACCCTAGTGGGAGTCCTGAAGCTTTCTTT. It specifies CASSSDPSGSPEAFF. Full variable domain (remainder filled in from reference TRBV19 and TRBJ1-1): DGGITQSPKYLFRKEGQNVTLSCEQNLNHDAMYWYRQDPGQGLRLIYYSQIVNDFQKGDIAEGYSVSREKKESFPLTVTSAQKNPTAFYLCASSSDPSGSPEAFFGQGTRLTVV.

The chain is built from TRBV10-1 and TRBJ1-1; the D is unclear. Germline V gene lookup returns CDR1 WNHNN and CDR2 SYGVQD (reference sequence). The CDR3 spans 13 residues. The V end was cut by 3 bases, the J end by 2 bases, with 7 bases between. The CDR3 nucleotides read TGCGCCAGCAGTGAAGTGGCAAACACTGAAGCTTTCTTT. This codes for CASSEVANTEAFF.

The V and J genes are TRBV7-9 and TRBJ2-5; the match to TRBD1 covers 10 bases. TRBJ2-7 explains the end of the DNA better; the J call may be wrong. The CDR3 has 14 amino acids. CDR1 and CDR2 from the germline V gene are SEHNR and FQNEAQ (reference sequence). Here the CDR3 DNA reads TGTGCCAGCAGCTTAAGCGGGACAGGGGTCGAGCAGTACTTC. Its protein is CASSLSGTGVEQYF.

The chain has TRBV2 and TRBJ2-5; the D is unclear. In germline, CDR1 is SNHLY, CDR2 FYNNEI. The ends were cut back, 5 bases at V and 3 bases at J, with 4 bases in the middle. The CDR3 totals 11 residues. CDR3 protein: CASSSEETQYF. DNA for the CDR3: TGTGCCAGCAGTTCCGAAGAGACCCAGTACTTC.

This clone occurred a few times. This sequence joins TRBV5-6 and TRBJ1-4; D is ambiguous. This CDR3 is 12 amino acids long. Trimming cost V 4 bases and J 7 bases, with 8 bases left between them. The germline V gene has CDR1 SGHDT and CDR2 YYEEEE. The CDR3 nucleotides are TGTGCCAGCAGCCGACATAGTGAAAAACTGTTTTTT. Amino acids: CASSRHSEKLFF.

The chain combines TRBV19 with TRBJ2-1; TRBD1 matches 9 bases. Germline CDR1 and CDR2: LNHDA and SQIVND (reference sequence). Losses at the gene ends were 5 bases for V and 15 bases for J; bases not matched to a gene: 14. The CDR3 length is 14 residues. CDR3 bases: TGTGCCAGTAGTGATTTCCTGAGGGACAGGGAGGCGTTCTTC. Residues: CASSDFLRDREAFF.

V usage is TRBV18 and J usage is TRBJ1-5; 7 positions agree with TRBD1. CDR1 is KGHSH and CDR2 is LQKENI in the germline V gene. J gave up 2 bases and V 5 bases, and 9 bases lay outside the gene matches. This CDR3 region has 16 residues. CDR3 residues: CASSERQGSGNQPQHF. In DNA, the CDR3 is TGTGCCAGCTCAGAACGACAGGGTTCGGGCAATCAGCCCCAGCATTTT.

The rearrangement joins TRBV6-5 to TRBJ2-3; a possible D gene is TRBD2 (5 bases). This CDR3 region has 16 residues. V dropped 0 bases and J dropped 2 bases, with 12 bases sitting between them. Germline V lookup: CDR1 MNHEY, CDR2 SVGAGI. CDR3 bases: TGTGCCAGCAGTTACTCGAGGGTGACACTCACAGATACGCAGTATTTT. Encoded protein: CASSYSRVTLTDTQYF.

V gene TRBV5-8 combines with J gene TRBJ1-4; a weak D match, TRBD1 (5 bases). Trimming left V 3 bases short and J 2 bases short, with 14 bases between. The CDR3 sequence is 16 residues long. Per the germline V gene, CDR1 is SGHTS and CDR2 is YDEGEE. In nucleotides, the CDR3 is TGTGCCAGCAGCTGGGCCAGGGTTGAGACTAATGAAAAACTGTTTTTT. Protein sequence: CASSWARVETNEKLFF.

J is TRBJ2-5 and V is TRBV11-2; 9 nucleotides line up with TRBD1. Germline loops: CDR1 SGHAT, CDR2 FQNNGV. This CDR3 has 18 amino acids. V was clipped by 3 bases and J by 5 bases; unmatched bases: 16. This chain's CDR3 is CASSFSPTGGPSLETQYF. The CDR3 DNA reads TGTGCCAGCAGCTTCAGCCCGACAGGGGGACCCTCCTTGGAGACCCAGTACTTC.

CDR3 DNA sequence: TGTGCCAGCAGCTTGGACCCGATAGGGACAGAAAACACTGAAGCTTTCTTT. This translates into CASSLDPIGTENTEAFF. J is TRBJ1-1 and V is TRBV5-6; TRBD1 aligns across 7 bases. Germline-derived CDR1 and CDR2 are SGHDT and YYEEEE. V lost 0 bases and J lost 2; bases outside the gene matches: 10. CDR3 length equals 17 residues.